This paragraph reports one T cell receptor beta chain. The target antigen is unknown. Germline DNA was also extracted, and blood RNA derived from unsorted whole blood. The data stem from a study of tumor-infiltrating lymphocytes in primary liver carcinoma. Study overall: Primary liver carcinoma, confirmed by histopathology, was surgically resected. Tumors measured about 4 to 11 cm and were stage T1-T3 N0M0. Sample counts of productive TCRbeta reads spanned roughly 3.65 to 7.13 million; these counts were similar across tissue types. The study's findings and limits: Significantly larger top-250-clone fractions were found in tumors than in blood (p = 0.039).

TCR beta cDNA was prepared out of approximately 470 ng total RNA by means of a constant-region primer. Slightly modified ARM-PCR with three nested multiplex PCR rounds yielded TCR beta libraries. A C-beta reverse primer and TRBV1-TRBV30 forward primers served in each of the first two PCR rounds, at 9 to 10 cycles apiece. Each CDR3 protein is one row after TCRdb ran MiXCR on the multiplex PCR reads. The table lists almost 200,000 distinct CDR3 sequences, approximately 65% of them singletons. Germline V gene data show CDR1 as SGHAT and CDR2 as FQNNGV. V gave up 1 base and J gave up 7 bases, with 17 bases separating them. This CDR3 comprises 16 residues.

Sequenced: peripheral blood. This sequence was found in a woman aged 60 to 75 with primary liver carcinoma and hepatitis B virus infection. The chain is built from TRBV11-2 and TRBJ1-5; a weak D match, TRBD1 (6 bases). The chain's CDR3 is CASSLGAVGGRQPQHF. DNA for the CDR3: TGTGCCAGCAGCTTAGGAGCTGTGGGGGGCCGACAGCCCCAGCATTTT.